The 26 T cell receptor beta chains presented below share a single source sample, sequenced in a study of T cells after yellow fever vaccination. TCRdb re-called the 5' RACE reads through MiXCR, storing one row per CDR3 protein. The table includes about 240,000 distinct CDR3 sequences, 6% to 7.5% detected once. Here the sequenced sample was CD4+ T cells sorted from PBMCs, taken 15 days after the yellow fever booster vaccination. The receptors stem from a man aged 25 to 40 who received the YFV17D yellow fever vaccine.

The chain uses TRBV20-1 and TRBJ2-7, with TRBD2 as a possible D gene (7 bases). Per the germline V gene, CDR1 is DFQATT and CDR2 is SNEGSKA (reference sequence). The CDR3 runs 12 residues. V was trimmed by 3 bases and J by 6 bases, leaving 12 bases between them. This CDR3 is CSARRGGGEQYF. The CDR3 DNA is TGCAGTGCTAGGAGGGGGGGGGGCGAGCAGTACTTC.

This clonotype occurred many times. This chain links TRBV5-1 with TRBJ2-1; D gene uncertain. CDR3 size: 15 residues. The V gene lost 0 bases and the J gene lost 0 bases, with 7 bases spanning the gap. Germline V gives CDR1 SGHRS, CDR2 YFSETQ. The CDR3: CASSLVLSSYNEQFF. The CDR3 region has the DNA TGCGCCAGCAGCTTGGTTCTGAGCTCCTACAATGAGCAGTTCTTC.

This clonotype was observed many times. The chain couples TRBV6-2 or TRBV6-3 to TRBJ2-7, with D possibly called TRBD1 or TRBD2 (5 bases each). The CDR3 sequence is 15 residues long. Germline CDR1 is MNHEY and CDR2 is SVGEGT. Deletions cut 0 bases from V and 3 bases from J, with 12 bases between. The CDR3 DNA reads TGTGCCAGCAGTTACTCGATTCGGGACGTCTACGAGCAGTACTTC. Protein product: CASSYSIRDVYEQYF.

The V call is TRBV28, the J call TRBJ1-5; possibly TRBD1 for D (5 bases). The CDR3 covers 15 residues. V lost 6 bases and J lost 6, with 18 bases in between. Germline CDR1 is MDHEN and CDR2 is SYDVKM. CDR3 sequence reads: CASSPRHGGSQPQHF. For the CDR3, the DNA is TGTGCCAGCAGCCCCCGTCACGGGGGAAGTCAGCCCCAGCATTTT.

This clonotype showed up many times. The chain uses TRBV28 and TRBJ2-7, with 8 nucleotides matching TRBD2. V was clipped by 5 bases and J by 4 bases; unmatched bases: 4. CDR1 and CDR2 (germline): MDHEN, SYDVKM. This CDR3 has 13 amino acids. This chain's CDR3 is CASSGSGGYEQYF. The CDR3 DNA reads TGTGCCAGCAGTGGAAGCGGGGGTTACGAGCAGTACTTC.

This clonotype was found many times. The V gene is TRBV12-3 or TRBV12-4, the J gene TRBJ2-7, with TRBD1 matching over 10 bases. The CDR3 length is 15 residues. The ends lost 5 bases at V and 2 bases at J; junction bases unmatched: 6. The CDR3 sequence: CASSRRGQGPYEQYF. CDR3 nucleotides: TGTGCCAGCAGTCGCAGGGGACAGGGGCCCTACGAGCAGTACTTC.

This clonotype was counted ten times or more. The DNA for the CDR3 is TGCAGTGCTCCCAGACTAGCGGGGAACACAGATACGCAGTATTTT. Residues: CSAPRLAGNTDTQYF. V is TRBV20-1 and J is TRBJ2-3; 11 bases map to TRBD2. The V gene end was trimmed by 5 bases and the J gene end by 2 bases; junction bases not matched to a gene: 6. Germline CDR1 and CDR2: DFQATT and SNEGSKA (reference sequence). The CDR3 loop spans 15 amino acids.

The chain uses TRBV25-1 and TRBJ2-7; D gene ambiguous. Germline loops: CDR1 MGHDK, CDR2 SYGVNS. V was cut by 4 bases and J by 2 bases, with 18 bases left in between. CDR3 size: 16 residues. CDR3 loop: CASSARPQDGPYEQYF. DNA of the CDR3: TGTGCCAGCAGTGCCCGCCCTCAGGACGGCCCCTACGAGCAGTACTTC.

This clonotype showed up just a few times. This sequence joins TRBV6-5 and TRBJ1-2, with TRBD1 as a possible D gene (5 bases). The CDR3 is 15 residues long. The germline CDR1 and CDR2 sequences are MNHEY and SVGAGI. With 0 bases removed from V and 3 bases from J, the gap between germline ends came to 11 bases. In DNA form, the CDR3 reads TGTGCCAGCAGTTACTCCGGAGGGGCGGACTATGGCTACACCTTC. Amino acids: CASSYSGGADYGYTF.

This clonotype has only a few counts. This chain connects TRBV6-2 or TRBV6-3 to TRBJ2-7, with D perhaps TRBD2 (7 bases). V lost 5 bases, J lost 12 bases, and 17 bases lay in between. The germline gives CDR1 MNHEY, CDR2 SVGEGT. This CDR3 is 12 amino acids long. The CDR3: CASSAGAHLGYF. CDR3 DNA sequence: TGTGCCAGCAGTGCGGGGGCTCACCTGGGGTACTTC.

The V and J genes are TRBV5-5 and TRBJ2-1; 8 bases map to TRBD2. V lost 7 bases, J lost 0 bases, and 15 bases stayed unmatched. Germline V lookup: CDR1 SGHKS, CDR2 YYEKEE (reference sequence). The length of the CDR3 is 18 residues. CDR3 protein: CASAPRRVAGSSYNEQFF. CDR3 in DNA: TGTGCCAGCGCCCCTCGTCGGGTAGCGGGGAGCTCCTACAATGAGCAGTTCTTC.

In this sample, this clonotype turned up a few times. The chain is built from TRBV29-1 and TRBJ2-3; D possibly matches TRBD1 or TRBD2 (6 bases each). V was trimmed by 5 bases and J by 1 base, leaving 13 bases between them. This CDR3 spans 14 amino acids. From germline, CDR1 is SQVTM and CDR2 ANQGSEA. CDR3 region: CSVMGGRGTDTQYF. The CDR3 nucleotides read TGCAGCGTTATGGGGGGCCGGGGCACAGATACGCAGTATTTT.

A few counts support this clonotype. The rearrangement links TRBV4-1 to TRBJ2-1, with D perhaps TRBD2 (6 bases). The CDR3 is 16 amino acids. Germline V gene data show CDR1 as MGHRA and CDR2 as YSYEKL. V lost 4 bases, J lost 4 bases, and 17 bases lay in between. In nucleotides, the CDR3 is TGCGCCAGCAGCCGCGGTAGGGGACTCAATTACAATGAGCAGTTCTTC. Translation: CASSRGRGLNYNEQFF.

This clonotype has just a few counts. This chain uses TRBV6-1 with TRBJ2-5, with 7 bases lining up with TRBD1. V shed 5 bases, J shed 1 base, and the junction held 10 bases outside the gene matches. Looked up from germline, CDR1 is MNHNS and CDR2 is SASEGT. The CDR3 has 16 residues. CDR3 loop: CASSQYLQGPQETQYF. The CDR3 region has the DNA TGTGCCAGCAGTCAGTATCTACAGGGGCCCCAAGAGACCCAGTACTTC.

In its sample, this clonotype was seen a few times. The CDR3: CASSFDSGRAIIEQYF. As DNA, the CDR3 is TGTGCCAGCAGCTTTGATAGCGGGAGGGCAATCATCGAGCAGTACTTC. This chain uses TRBV7-2 with TRBJ2-7, with 11 bases that match TRBD2. From germline, CDR1 is SGHTA and CDR2 FQGNSA. This CDR3 region has 16 residues. Unmatched junction bases numbered 10, after V lost 3 bases and J lost 6 bases.

This clonotype was seen ten or more times. This rearrangement joins TRBV24-1 to TRBJ2-2; 10 nucleotides match TRBD1. There are 17 residues in the CDR3. J gave up 3 bases and V 4 bases, and 7 bases lay outside the gene matches. Germline CDR1 and CDR2: KGHDR and SFDVKD. The CDR3 reads CATSDPRTGGDTGELFF. As DNA, the CDR3 is TGTGCCACCAGTGACCCTAGGACAGGGGGGGACACCGGGGAGCTGTTTTTT.

This clonotype has a count of ten or more. The chain employs TRBV30 and TRBJ2-3; D possibly corresponds to TRBD1 (5 bases). With 5 bases removed from V and 0 bases from J, the gap between germline ends came to 9 bases. The CDR3 sequence is 13 residues long. Germline V CDR1 and CDR2: GTSNPN, SVGIG (reference sequence). DNA of the CDR3: TGTGCCTGGTCGACAGTCAGCACAGATACGCAGTATTTT. It encodes CAWSTVSTDTQYF.

This clonotype was counted many times. The chain employs TRBV20-1 and TRBJ2-6; 11 nucleotides agree with TRBD2. From germline, CDR1 is DFQATT and CDR2 SNEGSKA (reference sequence). This CDR3 comprises 17 residues. Germline trimming cut 6 bases from V and 2 bases from J; bases unmatched to any gene: 9. The CDR3 bases are TGCAGTGCGCGAAATAGCGGGAGGGCCGCTGGGGCCAACGTCCTGACTTTC. It encodes CSARNSGRAAGANVLTF.

This clonotype was counted at least ten times. This chain joins TRBV3-1 and TRBJ2-5; no clear D. Trimming took 1 base from V and 1 from J, leaving 7 bases between them. Germline lookup yields CDR1 LGHDT and CDR2 YNNKEL (reference sequence). The CDR3 loop spans 14 amino acids. The CDR3 loop is CASSQGGFQETQYF. The CDR3, as DNA: TGTGCCAGCAGCCAAGGAGGTTTCCAAGAGACCCAGTACTTC.

At least ten counts were recorded for this clonotype. The gene calls are TRBV12-3 or TRBV12-4 and TRBJ2-3; TRBD1 might be the D (5 bases). This CDR3 spans 16 amino acids. Trimming removed 5 bases at V and 2 bases at J, with 17 bases between. The DNA for the CDR3 is TGTGCCAGCAGTAACAGGATTGGGGATCACACAGATACGCAGTATTTT. Its protein product is CASSNRIGDHTDTQYF.

The genes are TRBV5-1 and TRBJ2-5; 7 bases agree with TRBD1. With V trimmed by 4 bases and J by 4 bases, 7 bases remained unmatched. CDR1 and CDR2 from the germline V gene are SGHRS and YFSETQ. The CDR3 is 14 amino acids. As DNA, the CDR3 is TGCGCCAGCAGCAACCGGGACAGCAGAGAGACCCAGTACTTC. It codes for CASSNRDSRETQYF.

This CDR3 is CASSIRSASSYEQYF. The CDR3 nucleotides read TGTGCCAGTAGTATACGATCGGCCTCATCCTACGAGCAGTACTTC. J is TRBJ2-7 and V is TRBV19, with unresolved D. Between the trimmed V and J ends, which lost 2 bases and 1 base, there was a span of 12 bases. The CDR3 is 15 residues long. Germline V gene data show CDR1 as LNHDA and CDR2 as SQIVND (reference sequence).

This chain joins TRBV20-1 and TRBJ2-1; D perhaps matches TRBD2 (6 bases). The CDR3 sequence is 13 residues long. CDR1 DFQATT and CDR2 SNEGSKA come from the germline V gene (reference sequence). Trimming left V 5 bases short and J 9 bases short, with 17 bases between. This chain's CDR3 is CSAEGSSEGEQFF. Here the CDR3 DNA reads TGCAGTGCTGAGGGGTCTAGCGAAGGTGAGCAGTTCTTC.

This clonotype was picked up many times. The V gene is TRBV20-1, the J gene TRBJ2-7; D is unclear. The CDR3 has 12 amino acids. The V and J ends lost 3 bases and 7 bases respectively, with 13 bases between them. Per germline, CDR1 DFQATT and CDR2 SNEGSKA (reference sequence). CDR3 nucleotides: TGCAGTGCTAGTTCCCGCGCTGGGGAGCAGTACTTC. This encodes CSASSRAGEQYF.

The CDR3 is CASSPRWGTSGYYEQYF. In DNA form, the CDR3 reads TGTGCCAGCAGTCCCCGCTGGGGGACTAGCGGCTACTACGAGCAGTACTTC. The rearrangement joins TRBV27 to TRBJ2-7, with TRBD2 matching over 11 bases. Germline trimming cut 5 bases from V and 3 bases from J; bases unmatched to any gene: 12. The CDR3 runs to 17 residues. The germline gives CDR1 MNHEY, CDR2 SMNVEV (reference sequence).

In this sample, this clonotype turned up a few times. This chain joins TRBV5-4 and TRBJ2-7; no clear D gene. The CDR3 contains 13 residues. V was trimmed by 4 bases and J by 6 bases, leaving 14 bases between them. From germline, CDR1 is SGHNT and CDR2 YYREEE (reference sequence). CDR3 nucleotide sequence: TGTGCCAGCAGCACAGTTCTTCTAGGCGAGCAGTACTTC. Protein sequence: CASSTVLLGEQYF.